This is a list of T cell receptor beta chains from one sample in a study of post-analysis software for immune sequencing data. TCRdb processed the PCR reads anew with MiXCR; each CDR3 protein has one entry. The sample holds 550,000 to 700,000 distinct CDR3 sequences, around 47% seen once. Sequencing was done on a sample of blood. These receptors all stem from a girl aged 10 to 17 with multiple sclerosis. The CDR3 runs from the conserved cysteine through the conserved F or W.

cdr3_length,v_call,cdr3_aa
14,TRBV12-5,CASGSGQGGEKLFF
17,TRBV11-1,CASSASTLAGGTDTQYF
12,TRBV4-1,CASSQEPGTQYF
15,TRBV6-1,CASSGEREESYEQYF
12,TRBV6-1,CAGSGPYNEQFF
17,TRBV20-1,CSAPGTSGGAAYNEQFF
18,TRBV3-1,CASSPAGTSQLRFNEQFF
14,TRBV20-1,CSATGTSGANVLTF
13,TRBV9,CATTGSPNYGYTF
15,TRBV3-1,CASSQDKASNQPQHF
18,TRBV12-3/TRBV12-4,CASSNTWGGPSGANVLTF
15,TRBV5-1,CASSLGREIHNEQFF
14,TRBV6-4,CASSHGLAGDTQYF
16,TRBV6-5,CASSYSSVGGGYGYTF
16,TRBV4-1,CASSQDSTGGNSPLHF
16,TRBV12-3/TRBV12-4,CASSPGQQTTNEKLFF
14,TRBV20-1,CSAGRPGTNEKLFF
14,TRBV30,CAWDSGSNHNEQFF
14,TRBV12-3/TRBV12-4,CASSPQGINQPQHF
14,TRBV12-3/TRBV12-4,CANSQTVGNYGYTF
15,TRBV4-1,CASSQGQGPNTEAFF
15,TRBV10-3,CAISQSGVVTGELFF
14,TRBV27,CASSAHRGRTEAFF
13,TRBV29-1,CSANMGSNQPQHF
14,TRBV7-9,CASSLQGLPGEQYF
15,TRBV12-3/TRBV12-4,CASTSSRLLKETQYF
14,TRBV15,CATSRDQGRYGYTF
15,TRBV20-1,CSARTTGLNNSPLHF
16,TRBV5-5,CASSLGREALSPEQFF
13,TRBV27,CASSPLTRDEQYF
15,TRBV3-1,CASSHGLAVSYEQYF